Here is one TCR beta chain with its context. Sequencing was performed with immunoSEQ multiplex PCR; in TCRdb, only in-frame clones are kept and a portion is missing. The sample contains 90,000 to 120,000 clones, approximately 86% of which appear only once. These data belong to a study of blood T cell repertoires in COVID-19. Study-level background: COVID-19 samples collected from the United States, Italy and Spain covered acute and convalescent phases.

The junction had 10 bases not matched to a gene; V was cut back by 4 bases and J by 4 bases. Per germline, CDR1 SGHTA and CDR2 FQGTGA. The CDR3 spans 17 residues. Input material: peripheral blood. The chain links TRBV7-3 to TRBJ2-2; 9 bases fit TRBD2. This TCR was sampled from a woman aged 55-69 years with acute or convalescent COVID-19. CDR3 sequence: CASSSTQGTSSTGELFF. The CDR3 region has the DNA TGTGCCAGCAGCTCCACCCAGGGGACTAGCAGCACCGGGGAGCTGTTTTTT.